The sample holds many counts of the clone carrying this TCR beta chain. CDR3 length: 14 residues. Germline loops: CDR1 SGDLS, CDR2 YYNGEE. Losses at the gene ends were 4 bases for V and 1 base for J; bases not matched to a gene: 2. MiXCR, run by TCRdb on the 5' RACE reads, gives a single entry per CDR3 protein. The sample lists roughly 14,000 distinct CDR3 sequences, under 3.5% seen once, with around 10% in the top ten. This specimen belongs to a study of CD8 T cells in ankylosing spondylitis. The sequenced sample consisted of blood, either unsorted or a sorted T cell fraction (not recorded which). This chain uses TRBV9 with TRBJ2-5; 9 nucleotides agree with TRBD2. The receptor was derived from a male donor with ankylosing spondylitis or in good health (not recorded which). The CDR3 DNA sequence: TGTGCCAGCAGCAAAGCGGGGGGCCAAGAGACCCAGTACTTC. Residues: CASSKAGGQETQYF. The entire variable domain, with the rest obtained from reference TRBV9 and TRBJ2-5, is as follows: DSGVTQTPKHLITATGQRVTLRCSPRSGDLSVYWYQQSLDQGLQFLIQYYNGEERAKGNILERFSAQQFPDLHSELNLSSLELGDSALYFCASSKAGGQETQYFGPGTRLLVL.